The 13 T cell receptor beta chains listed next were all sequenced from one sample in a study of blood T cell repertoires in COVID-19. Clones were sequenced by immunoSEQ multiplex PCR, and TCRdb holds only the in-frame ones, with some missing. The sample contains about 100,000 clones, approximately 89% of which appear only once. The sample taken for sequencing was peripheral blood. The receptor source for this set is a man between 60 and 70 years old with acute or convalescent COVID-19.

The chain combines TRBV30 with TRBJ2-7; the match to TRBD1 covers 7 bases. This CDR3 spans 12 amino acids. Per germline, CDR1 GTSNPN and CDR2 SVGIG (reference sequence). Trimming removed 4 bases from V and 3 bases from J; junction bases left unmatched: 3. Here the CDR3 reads CAWTAGGYEQYF. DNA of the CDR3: TGTGCCTGGACTGCAGGGGGCTACGAGCAGTACTTC.

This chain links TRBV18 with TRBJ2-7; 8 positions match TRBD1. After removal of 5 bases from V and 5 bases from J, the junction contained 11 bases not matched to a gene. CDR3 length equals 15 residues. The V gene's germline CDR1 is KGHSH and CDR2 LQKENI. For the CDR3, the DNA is TGTGCCAGCTCAAAGACCGGACAGGGTGTCAACGAGCAGTACGTC. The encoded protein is CASSKTGQGVNEQYV.

CDR3 bases: TGCGCCAGCAGCCCTAATCCCAATGAGCAGTTCTTC. Amino acid sequence: CASSPNPNEQFF. The rearrangement joins TRBV5-1 to TRBJ2-1; D is unresolved. V was trimmed by 4 bases and J by 6 bases, leaving 8 bases between them. This CDR3 contains 12 residues. Germline V gives CDR1 SGHRS, CDR2 YFSETQ.

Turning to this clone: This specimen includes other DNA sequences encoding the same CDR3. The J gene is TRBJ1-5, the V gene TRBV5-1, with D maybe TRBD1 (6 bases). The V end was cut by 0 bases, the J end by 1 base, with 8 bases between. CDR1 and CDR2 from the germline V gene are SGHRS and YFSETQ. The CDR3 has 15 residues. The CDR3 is CASSLAGVSNQPQHF. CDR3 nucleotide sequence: TGCGCCAGCAGCTTGGCAGGGGTCAGCAATCAGCCCCAGCATTTT.

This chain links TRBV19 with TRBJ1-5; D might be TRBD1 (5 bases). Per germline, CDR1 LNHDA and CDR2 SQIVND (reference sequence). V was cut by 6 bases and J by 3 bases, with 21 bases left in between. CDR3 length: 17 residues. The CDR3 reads CASSRPQPSGINQPQHF. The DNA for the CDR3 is TGTGCCAGTAGCCGTCCGCAGCCATCAGGGATCAATCAGCCCCAGCATTTT.

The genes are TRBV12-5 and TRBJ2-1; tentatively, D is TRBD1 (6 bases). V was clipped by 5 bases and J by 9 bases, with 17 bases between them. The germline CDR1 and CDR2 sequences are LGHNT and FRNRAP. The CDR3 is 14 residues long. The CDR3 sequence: CASGASPGVSEQFF. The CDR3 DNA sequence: TGTGCTAGTGGTGCGTCTCCAGGGGTGTCTGAGCAGTTCTTC.

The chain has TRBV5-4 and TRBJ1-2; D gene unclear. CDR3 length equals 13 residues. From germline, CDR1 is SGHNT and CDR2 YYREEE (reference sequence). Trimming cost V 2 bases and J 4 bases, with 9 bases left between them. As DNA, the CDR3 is TGTGCCAGCAGCTTAGGAGGATCCTATGGCTACACCTTC. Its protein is CASSLGGSYGYTF.

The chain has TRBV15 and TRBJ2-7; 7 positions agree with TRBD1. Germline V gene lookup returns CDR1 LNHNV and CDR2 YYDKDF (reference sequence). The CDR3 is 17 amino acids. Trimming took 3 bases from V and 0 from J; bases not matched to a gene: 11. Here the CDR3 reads CATSSPPRGPPSYEQYV. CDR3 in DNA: TGTGCCACCAGCAGCCCCCCGAGGGGGCCGCCCTCCTACGAGCAGTACGTC.

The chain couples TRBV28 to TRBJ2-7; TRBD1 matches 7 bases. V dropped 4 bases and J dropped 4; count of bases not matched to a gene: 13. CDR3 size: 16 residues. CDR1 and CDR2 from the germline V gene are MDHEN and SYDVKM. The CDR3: CASSSMGNRGAYEQYF. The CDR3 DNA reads TGTGCCAGCAGTTCGATGGGCAACAGGGGTGCGTACGAGCAGTACTTC.

The CDR3 coding sequence is TGTGCCAGCAGCAAAGAAAGGAGGACTAGAAAAACCCCCGGGGAGCTGTTTTTT. Translated, it gives CASSKERRTRKTPGELFF. V gene TRBV21-1 combines with J gene TRBJ2-2; the D call in the table, TRBD2, was not verified against the DNA. TRBV21-1 is a pseudogene. The CDR3 is made up of 18 amino acids.

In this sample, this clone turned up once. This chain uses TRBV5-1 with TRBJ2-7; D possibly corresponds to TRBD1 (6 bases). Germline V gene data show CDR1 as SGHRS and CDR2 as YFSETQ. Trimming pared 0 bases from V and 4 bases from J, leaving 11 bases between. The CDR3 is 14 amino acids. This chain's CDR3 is CASSLVGGRYEQYF. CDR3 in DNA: TGCGCCAGCAGCTTGGTAGGGGGACGTTACGAGCAGTACTTC.

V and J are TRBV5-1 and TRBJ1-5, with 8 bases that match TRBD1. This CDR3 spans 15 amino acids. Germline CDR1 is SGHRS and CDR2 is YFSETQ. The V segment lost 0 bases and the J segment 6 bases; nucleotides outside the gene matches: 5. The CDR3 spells CASSLVGDRSQPQHF. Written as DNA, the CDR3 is TGCGCCAGCAGCTTGGTTGGGGACAGGTCTCAGCCCCAGCATTTT. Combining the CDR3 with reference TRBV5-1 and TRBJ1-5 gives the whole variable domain KAGVTQTPRYLIKTRGQQVTLSCSPISGHRSVSWYQQTPGQGLQFLFEYFSETQRNKGNFPGRFSGRQFSNSRSEMNVSTLELGDSALYLCASSLVGDRSQPQHFGDGTRLSIL.

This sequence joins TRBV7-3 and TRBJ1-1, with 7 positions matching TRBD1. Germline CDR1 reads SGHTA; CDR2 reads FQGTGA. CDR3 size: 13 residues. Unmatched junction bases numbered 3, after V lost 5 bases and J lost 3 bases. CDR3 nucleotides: TGTGCCAGCAGCGGAGACAGGGACACTGAAGCTTTCTTT. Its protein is CASSGDRDTEAFF. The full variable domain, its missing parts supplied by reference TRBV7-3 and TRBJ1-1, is GAGVSQTPSNKVTEKGKYVELRCDPISGHTALYWYRQSLGQGPEFLIYFQGTGAADDSGLPNDRFFAVRPEGSVSTLKIQRTERGDSAVYLCASSGDRDTEAFFGQGTRLTVV.